The 30 T cell receptor beta chains in this list originate from one sample, sequenced in a study of T cell repertoires in cytomegalovirus infection. The antigens for these receptors are not known. TCRdb recomputed calls from the reads with MiXCR, one row per CDR3 protein. The table shows 150,000 to 200,000 distinct CDR3 sequences, with roughly 21% occurring only once. The material sequenced was CD8+ T cells from cultured PBMCs, taken from culture after CMV antigen stimulation. These TCRs come from a human donor in good health (CMV status not recorded). Some clones in this sample may be carry-over from other donors' samples.

This clonotype was counted only a few times. This chain links TRBV7-6 with TRBJ1-1; 7 nucleotides agree with TRBD1. Germline V gene sequence: CDR1 SGHVS, CDR2 FNYEAQ. V shed 1 base and J 4 bases; nucleotides not matched to a gene: 6. The CDR3 consists of 15 residues. CDR3 DNA sequence: TGTGCCAGCAGCTTAGAGACAGGGACGGGCACTGAAGCTTTCTTT. This translates into CASSLETGTGTEAFF.

With regard to this clonotype: A junction boundary mismatches the germline segment, possibly from a read error. This chain links TRBV7-7 with TRBJ2-5; possible D gene TRBD1, 5 bases. The CDR3 contains 15 residues. The germline V gene encodes CDR1 SSHAT and CDR2 FNYEAQ (reference sequence). The CDR3 nucleotides read TGTGCTAGCAGCTTGGGGCAGGGCATACAAGAGACCCAGTACTTC. The encoded protein is CASSLGQGIQETQYF.

This clonotype was seen a few times. This rearrangement joins TRBV7-8 to TRBJ2-7; D unresolved. Germline V lookup: CDR1 SGHVS, CDR2 FQNEAQ. Trimming shortened V by 1 base and J by 2 bases, and 6 bases separated the two germline ends. The CDR3 has 13 amino acids. CDR3 loop: CASSLGSAYEQYF. As DNA, the CDR3 is TGTGCCAGCAGCTTAGGCTCCGCCTACGAGCAGTACTTC.

This clonotype came up once. A much larger clone lies one base from this, so it may be a read error. J is TRBJ1-1 and V is TRBV11-2, with D perhaps matching TRBD1 (5 bases). V dropped 0 bases and J dropped 6 bases, with 5 bases sitting between them. The CDR3 extends over 12 amino acids. CDR1 is SGHAT and CDR2 is FQNNGV in the germline V gene. The CDR3 is CASSLEGAEAFF. The DNA of the CDR3 is TGTGCCAGCAGCTTAGAGGGGGCTGAAGCTTTCTTT.

This clonotype has more than one count but fewer than ten. CDR3 nucleotides: TGTGCCAGCACCCGGGACGGGTTGGACAATGAGCAGTTCTTC. Residues: CASTRDGLDNEQFF. The V call is TRBV7-9, the J call TRBJ2-1; D may be TRBD1 or TRBD2 (5 bases each). Germline V CDR1 and CDR2: SEHNR, FQNEAQ (reference sequence). The CDR3 sequence is 14 residues long. The V end was cut by 7 bases, the J end by 5 bases, with 15 bases between.

The chain joins TRBV9 to TRBJ1-2; weak D call: TRBD1 (5 bases). The CDR3 length is 16 residues. Germline V gives CDR1 SGDLS, CDR2 YYNGEE. V lost 3 bases and J lost 8, with 23 bases in between. The CDR3 loop is CASSADPGTYADGYTF. DNA of the CDR3: TGTGCCAGCAGCGCGGATCCCGGGACCTACGCGGACGGCTACACCTTC.

This clonotype turned up a few times. The chain recombines TRBV9 with TRBJ1-2; D is undetermined. V gave up 3 bases and J gave up 2 bases, with 11 bases separating them. Germline V gene lookup returns CDR1 SGDLS and CDR2 YYNGEE. The CDR3 runs to 14 residues. CDR3 residues: CASSGEGANYGYTF. The CDR3 nucleotides are TGTGCCAGCAGCGGAGAGGGCGCCAACTATGGCTACACCTTC.

This clonotype has only a few counts. The chain recombines TRBV12-3 or TRBV12-4 with TRBJ1-1; 8 bases match TRBD1. The CDR3 runs 13 residues. The J segment lost 1 base and the V segment lost 10 bases, leaving 5 bases of the junction unmatched. The CDR3 nucleotides are TGTGCCACCCGGCAGGGGGCGAACACTGAAGCTTTCTTT. It codes for CATRQGANTEAFF.

This chain's CDR3 is CASRRGNWVDETQYF. DNA for the CDR3: TGTGCCAGCAGACGCGGAAACTGGGTCGACGAGACCCAGTACTTC. This chain connects TRBV7-2 to TRBJ2-5, with no clear D. From germline, CDR1 is SGHTA and CDR2 FQGNSA. The CDR3 consists of 15 residues. Trimming took off 6 bases at V and 5 bases at J, with 19 bases between the two ends.

The chain is built from TRBV6-2 or TRBV6-3 and TRBJ2-3, with 7 bases fitting TRBD2. V gave up 5 bases and J gave up 2 bases; unmatched junction bases: 16. Germline assignment: CDR1 MNHEY and CDR2 SVGEGT. The CDR3 has 18 residues. The CDR3 region is CASSPYRQEGRDTDTQYF. The CDR3 nucleotides read TGTGCCAGCAGTCCTTATCGGCAGGAAGGGAGGGACACAGATACGCAGTATTTT.

The chain uses TRBV7-2 and TRBJ1-2, with TRBD1 as a possible D gene (6 bases). V dropped 0 bases and J dropped 4 bases, with 12 bases sitting between them. Germline loops: CDR1 SGHTA, CDR2 FQGNSA. The CDR3 covers 15 residues. CDR3 nucleotides: TGTGCCAGCAGCTTAGCGGGGGCCAGCTCCTATGGCTACACCTTC. Amino acid sequence: CASSLAGASSYGYTF.

The chain joins TRBV7-9 to TRBJ1-6; perhaps TRBD1 as D (6 bases). CDR3 length: 14 amino acids. Germline V gene data show CDR1 as SEHNR and CDR2 as FQNEAQ (reference sequence). Trimming took off 4 bases at V and 10 bases at J, with 14 bases between the two ends. The CDR3 is CASSSTGKGSPLHF. Here the CDR3 DNA reads TGTGCCAGCAGCTCCACAGGGAAAGGGTCACCCCTCCACTTT.

The chain links TRBV7-9 to TRBJ2-1; 7 bases fit TRBD1. The trim removed 4 bases at V and 3 bases at J, leaving 6 bases unmatched. The CDR3 is 15 residues long. Germline CDR1 and CDR2: SEHNR and FQNEAQ (reference sequence). As DNA, the CDR3 is TGTGCCAGCAGCTCGACAGGGAAGGACTACAATGAGCAGTTCTTC. Protein sequence: CASSSTGKDYNEQFF.

DNA for the CDR3: TGTGCCAGCAGTTTTGACGATCCTTACTACGAGCAGTACTTC. This sequence encodes CASSFDDPYYEQYF. This chain uses TRBV6-6 with TRBJ2-7; D remains ambiguous. The CDR3 has 14 residues. Trimming stripped 4 bases from V and 3 bases from J, with 13 bases between. Germline CDR1 is MNHNY and CDR2 is SVGAGI (reference sequence).

The J gene is TRBJ1-3, the V gene TRBV12-3 or TRBV12-4, with D possibly being TRBD1 (6 bases). The CDR3 is 17 amino acids. V lost 2 bases, J lost 2 bases, and 16 bases lay in between. CDR3 coding DNA: TGTGCCAGCAGTTTATACCTTCAGGGGTTGACTGGAAACACCATATATTTT. It specifies CASSLYLQGLTGNTIYF.

This clonotype was observed a handful of times. The chain couples TRBV12-3 or TRBV12-4 to TRBJ1-1; no clear D gene. V was clipped by 6 bases and J by 1 base, with 12 bases between them. The CDR3 extends over 14 amino acids. CDR3 region: CASSLFQENTEAFF. CDR3 coding DNA: TGTGCCAGCAGCCTCTTTCAGGAGAACACTGAAGCTTTCTTT.

The genes are TRBV12-3 or TRBV12-4 and TRBJ1-1; 9 bases are a match to TRBD1. Losses at the gene ends were 4 bases for V and 2 bases for J; bases not matched to a gene: 8. The CDR3 consists of 16 residues. The CDR3 region has the DNA TGTGCCAGCAGTTGGGACAGGGCGGGGAAAAACACTGAAGCTTTCTTT. It encodes CASSWDRAGKNTEAFF.

This clonotype was picked up a small number of times. V gene TRBV7-8 combines with J gene TRBJ2-7, with a weak D call TRBD2 (6 bases). Germline CDR1 reads SGHVS; CDR2 reads FQNEAQ. V was cut by 1 base and J by 2 bases, with 12 bases left in between. The CDR3 runs 15 residues. CDR3 sequence: CASSLEPGGTYEQYF. CDR3 sequence (DNA): TGTGCCAGCAGCTTAGAACCCGGGGGAACCTACGAGCAGTACTTC.

The chain employs TRBV6-2 or TRBV6-3 and TRBJ2-3; D remains unclear. V was cut by 0 bases and J by 8 bases, with 6 bases left in between. This CDR3 has 12 residues. Germline V gene sequence: CDR1 MNHEY, CDR2 SVGEGT. The CDR3 sequence is CASSYSIGTQYF. The CDR3 DNA follows: TGTGCCAGCAGTTACTCGATCGGTACGCAGTATTTT.

This chain links TRBV7-3 with TRBJ1-1; the match to TRBD1 covers 9 bases. Germline CDR1 reads SGHTA; CDR2 reads FQGTGA. The CDR3 is 15 residues long. V gave up 4 bases and J gave up 6 bases; unmatched junction bases: 9. As DNA, the CDR3 is TGTGCCAGCAGCTATCCGGGACAGGGAGGGTCTGAAGCTTTCTTT. It specifies CASSYPGQGGSEAFF.

This clonotype was seen ten or more times. V and J are TRBV7-8 and TRBJ2-5; D might be TRBD2 (6 bases). Germline V lookup: CDR1 SGHVS, CDR2 FQNEAQ. The CDR3 totals 15 residues. Trimming pared 7 bases from V and 5 bases from J, leaving 20 bases between. The CDR3 is CASTLLAPGEETQYF. The DNA for the CDR3 is TGTGCCAGCACCCTACTAGCCCCGGGCGAGGAGACCCAGTACTTC.

This clonotype was counted ten times or more. The chain has TRBV7-6 and TRBJ2-2; possible D gene TRBD1, 5 bases. This CDR3 spans 12 amino acids. Trimming stripped 5 bases from V and 5 bases from J, with 6 bases between. Looked up from germline, CDR1 is SGHVS and CDR2 is FNYEAQ. The CDR3 DNA follows: TGTGCCAGCAGCCCAGGGACCGGGGAGCTGTTTTTT. It codes for CASSPGTGELFF.

The V call is TRBV7-2, the J call TRBJ1-1; D uncertain. V lost 0 bases and J lost 4, with 9 bases in between. The CDR3 is made up of 14 amino acids. The V gene's germline CDR1 is SGHTA and CDR2 FQGNSA. CDR3 DNA: TGTGCCAGCAGCTTAGCCACAAGAGGCACTGAAGCTTTCTTT. Amino acid sequence: CASSLATRGTEAFF.

The CDR3 loop is CATWGHPDMNTEAFF. The CDR3 DNA follows: TGTGCCACATGGGGCCACCCCGATATGAACACTGAAGCTTTCTTT. This chain joins TRBV10-3 and TRBJ1-1, with D perhaps matching TRBD1 (5 bases). Deletions cut 10 bases from V and 0 bases from J, with 18 bases between. The CDR3 sequence is 15 residues long. Germline values: CDR1 ENHRY, CDR2 SYGVKD.

This clonotype was found a few times. The junction differs from germline at one of its ends, possibly a read error. V usage is TRBV5-5 and J usage is TRBJ1-5; D not resolved. CDR1 SGHKS and CDR2 YYEKEE come from the germline V gene (reference sequence). The CDR3 consists of 13 residues. CDR3 nucleotide sequence: TGTGCCAGCAGCTTGTCTAACAATCAACCCCAGCATTTT. This encodes CASSLSNNQPQHF. The full variable domain, in which reference TRBV5-5 and TRBJ1-5 provide the parts outside the CDR3, is DAGVTQSPTHLIKTRGQQVTLRCSPISGHKSVSWYQQVLGQGPQFIFQYYEKEERGRGNFPDRFSARQFPNYSSELNVNALLLGDSALYLCASSLSNNQPQHFGDGTRLSIL.

V and J are TRBV7-2 and TRBJ1-2, with D hard to call. Germline CDR1 SGHTA, CDR2 FQGNSA. V was shortened by 5 bases and J by 0 bases, with 10 bases between the two germline ends. The CDR3 has 14 amino acids. The CDR3 nucleotides are TGTGCCAGCAGCCGGACGGACCCTAACTATGGCTACACCTTC. It is translated as CASSRTDPNYGYTF. Variable domain in full (rest from reference TRBV7-2 and TRBJ1-2): GAGVSQSPSNKVTEKGKDVELRCDPISGHTALYWYRQSLGQGLEFLIYFQGNSAPDKSGLPSDRFSAERTGGSVSTLTIQRTQQEDSAVYLCASSRTDPNYGYTFGSGTRLTVV.

This chain joins TRBV19 and TRBJ2-7; D is undetermined. The V gene's germline CDR1 is LNHDA and CDR2 SQIVND (reference sequence). V was shortened by 2 bases and J by 3 bases, with 11 bases between the two germline ends. This CDR3 is built from 14 residues. The CDR3, as DNA: TGTGCCAGTAGTATAAAGGAATTCCTCTACGAGCAGTACTTC. Translating gives CASSIKEFLYEQYF.

This clonotype has only a few counts. V and J are TRBV6-6 and TRBJ2-3; D unclear. Per the germline V gene, CDR1 is MNHNY and CDR2 is SVGAGI (reference sequence). The CDR3 consists of 14 residues. V lost 6 bases to trimming and J lost 1 base, with 11 bases between them. The CDR3 spells CASSPTVGTDTQYF. As DNA, the CDR3 is TGTGCCAGCAGCCCCACAGTGGGCACAGATACGCAGTATTTT.

The rearrangement uses TRBV6-5 and TRBJ1-3; no clear D. CDR3 length: 13 amino acids. Trimming stripped 2 bases from V and 4 bases from J, with 6 bases between. Germline lookup yields CDR1 MNHEY and CDR2 SVGAGI. The CDR3 coding sequence is TGTGCCAGCAGTTACGGGTCCGGAAACACCATATATTTT. Its translation: CASSYGSGNTIYF.

J is TRBJ2-3 and V is TRBV7-2, with D perhaps being TRBD1 or TRBD2 (5 bases each). Germline CDR1 reads SGHTA; CDR2 reads FQGNSA. CDR3 size: 15 residues. Trimming removed 1 base at V and 4 bases at J, with 12 bases between. CDR3 in amino acids: CASSLGASRADTQYF. The CDR3 DNA follows: TGTGCCAGCAGCTTAGGCGCTAGCAGGGCAGATACGCAGTATTTT.